This TCR beta chain was recorded in a study of early T cells in non-severe SARS-CoV-2 infection. Background on the study: Unsorted whole-blood RNA was sequenced in bulk, leaving chains unpaired.

Unique molecular identifiers were added to individual cDNA molecules. One entry per CDR3 protein, called by TCRdb with MiXCR from the 5' RACE reads. The sample lists about 29,000 distinct CDR3 sequences; 4% to 5.5% were seen once. The CDR3 length is 12 residues. With 3 bases removed from V and 8 bases from J, the gap between germline ends came to 8 bases. Germline V gives CDR1 LNHDA, CDR2 SQIVND (reference sequence). This clonotype came up many times. No antigen is known for it. Study-level points and caveats: Lookups in VDJdb leaned toward anti-spike CD8 responses and missed private and CD4 specificities.

The sequenced sample consisted of whole blood. The sequence came from an adult who was a healthcare worker with PCR-confirmed SARS-CoV-2 infection or an uninfected control (not recorded which). V gene TRBV19 combines with J gene TRBJ2-4; tentative D call: TRBD2 (6 bases). CDR3: CASSMEGYIQYF. CDR3 nucleotides: TGTGCCAGTAGTATGGAGGGTTACATTCAGTACTTC.